This record looks at one TCR beta chain sequence and its context. This entry belongs to a study of blood T cell repertoires in COVID-19. With 4 bases removed from V and 5 bases from J, the gap between germline ends came to 12 bases. CDR3 length equals 13 residues. Germline CDR1 reads SGHDT; CDR2 reads YYEEEE. Original data processing: It was from reference gene primer amplification that nucleated cell counts were estimated. Sequencing was performed with immunoSEQ multiplex PCR; in TCRdb, only in-frame clones are kept and a portion is missing. V and J calls and clone size are given by that table; D and trimming were obtained from the DNA. The sample lists 180,000 or so clones; roughly 84% were seen once.

V usage is TRBV5-6 and J usage is TRBJ1-2; possibly TRBD1 for D (5 bases). What was sequenced was peripheral blood. The receptor's source is a woman at least 80 years old with acute or convalescent COVID-19. CDR3 sequence (DNA): TGTGCCAGCAGCGCAGTTCAGGGTTATGGCTACACCTTC. Translated: CASSAVQGYGYTF.